This TCR beta chain derives from a study of brain T cells in children with intractable seizures. The trim removed 5 bases at V and 4 bases at J, leaving 4 bases unmatched. CDR1 is MDHEN and CDR2 is SYDVKM in the germline V gene. CDR3 length equals 13 residues. Sequencing used immunoSEQ multiplex PCR; TCRdb keeps in-frame clones, though not all of them. Of about 240 clones in the sample, more than 70% were seen once. Study conclusions and caveats: Pre-surgery blood may have been undersampled, hiding some clones. Each case's top public CDR3 resembled known HCMV, EBV or influenza A CDR3s. Viral specificity was inferred only from CDR3 similarity; HCMV serostatus was unknown.

Comments on this clone: Its antigen is undetermined.

Only cases whose brain tissue showed the highest T cell transcript signatures were sequenced. At least one anti-epileptic drug was given before surgery. J is TRBJ1-2 and V is TRBV28, with TRBD1 matching 7 bases. The input for sequencing was resected brain tissue, taken at surgery. The receptor was isolated from a girl aged 10-17 years with tuberous sclerosis and intractable seizures. Here the CDR3 DNA reads TGTGCCAGCAGTCCGGGACAGTTCTATGGCTACACCTTC. It yields the protein CASSPGQFYGYTF.